The 19 T cell receptor beta chains reported below all come from one sample, sequenced in a study of Graves' ophthalmopathy and Graves' hyperthyroidism. As the template, RNA transcripts were used to amplify TCR beta CDR3 regions. First-round RT-PCR relied on HTBI primers, and a second-round multiplex PCR came next. A single record per CDR3 protein comes from TCRdb applying MiXCR to the multiplex PCR reads. The sample consists of 650,000 to 900,000 distinct CDR3 sequences, 40% of them appearing once. The sequenced sample was peripheral blood. The receptors were gathered from an adult man with Graves' ophthalmopathy.

This clonotype was recorded at least ten times. The chain links TRBV2 to TRBJ2-5, with 7 bases lining up with TRBD2. The germline gives CDR1 SNHLY, CDR2 FYNNEI. V lost 8 bases and J lost 5; bases outside the gene matches: 8. This CDR3 contains 13 residues. For the CDR3, the DNA is TGTGCCAGCGGACTAGGAGGTCGTGAGACCCAGTACTTC. Amino acids: CASGLGGRETQYF.

As for this clonotype: A much larger clone differs by one base, so this may be a read error. This rearrangement joins TRBV10-3 to TRBJ2-7, with 12 positions matching TRBD2. Germline V gene data show CDR1 as ENHRY and CDR2 as SYGVKD. The CDR3 covers 15 residues. The CDR3 coding sequence is TGTGCCAGCAGTGAGACTAGCGGGAGTGCAGCCGACCAGTACTTC. It codes for CASSETSGSAADQYF.

In this sample, this clonotype turned up once. The chain recombines TRBV16 with TRBJ1-2, with D maybe TRBD1 (6 bases). CDR1 and CDR2 from the germline V gene are KGHSY and FQNENV. Trimming removed 5 bases at V and 7 bases at J, with 14 bases between. The CDR3 length is 13 residues. DNA of the CDR3: TGTGCCAGCAGCGTGAGACAGGCGGGTGGCTACACCTTC. It specifies CASSVRQAGGYTF. Drawing the rest from reference TRBV16 and TRBJ1-2, the complete variable domain is GEEVAQTPKHLVRGEGQKAKLYCAPIKGHSYVFWYQQVLKNEFKFLISFQNENVFDETGMPKERFSAKCLPNSPCSLEIQATKLEDSAVYFCASSVRQAGGYTFGSGTRLTVV.

Worth noting for this clonotype: One junction end disagrees with the germline gene, perhaps due to a read error. The chain links TRBV7-9 to TRBJ2-1, with D tentatively TRBD1 (8 bases). The CDR3 has 13 amino acids. Per the germline V gene, CDR1 is SEHNR and CDR2 is FQNEAQ (reference sequence). The CDR3 DNA reads as TGTGCCAGCAGTCGGGGGGTTCCGACCGGGACAGGCTTC. The encoded protein is CASSRGVPTGTGF.

This clonotype was seen a single time. This rearrangement joins TRBV7-9 to TRBJ2-7, with D possibly matching TRBD2 (6 bases). This CDR3 is built from 14 residues. Germline CDR1 reads SEHNR; CDR2 reads FQNEAQ (reference sequence). The germline V and J ends were trimmed by 7 bases and 1 base, with 14 bases remaining between them. CDR3: CASIYSGRSYEQYF. CDR3 nucleotides: TGTGCCAGCATCTATAGCGGTAGATCCTACGAGCAGTACTTC.

In regard to this clonotype: A read error may account for a junction end that differs from germline. The CDR3 region has the DNA TGTGCCAGCAGTTACTTCCTCGGACAGGGATTTGAAGCTTTCTTT. Encoded protein: CASSYFLGQGFEAFF. The chain uses TRBV10-2 and TRBJ1-1; 8 bases are shared with TRBD1. The CDR3 length is 15 residues. Per the germline V gene, CDR1 is WSHSY and CDR2 is SAAADI.

CDR3 residues: CASSLSGPELALHF. The DNA for the CDR3 is TGTGCCAGCAGTTTATCGGGACCGGAGTTGGCCCTCCACTTT. J is TRBJ1-6 and V is TRBV25-1, with a possible D match to TRBD1 (5 bases). V dropped 5 bases and J dropped 14 bases, with 19 bases sitting between them. The CDR3 runs to 14 residues. CDR1 and CDR2 (germline): MGHDK, SYGVNS.

This chain connects TRBV24-1 to TRBJ1-5; TRBD1 might be the D (6 bases). The CDR3 has 15 amino acids. The ends were cut back, 6 bases at V and 8 bases at J, with 19 bases in the middle. CDR1 is KGHDR and CDR2 is SFDVKD in the germline V gene. Here the CDR3 DNA reads TGTGCCACCAGTAGGCCCGACAGGCTCGTTGAGCCCCAGCATTTT. Its translation: CATSRPDRLVEPQHF.

The chain couples TRBV20-1 to TRBJ1-5; a weak D match, TRBD1 (5 bases). The V end lost 4 bases, the J end lost 0 bases, and 13 bases lay between the germline ends. Germline CDR1 DFQATT, CDR2 SNEGSKA (reference sequence). The CDR3 is made up of 15 amino acids. CDR3 DNA sequence: TGCAGTGCTACCCAGGGCCACTATAGCAATCAGCCCCAGCATTTT. Translation: CSATQGHYSNQPQHF.

V and J are TRBV30 and TRBJ1-6; 9 bases agree with TRBD1. Looked up from germline, CDR1 is GTSNPN and CDR2 is SVGIG (reference sequence). Germline trimming cut 8 bases from V and 9 bases from J; bases unmatched to any gene: 8. The CDR3 is 13 residues long. CDR3 sequence (DNA): TGTGCCGGAAGACCGGGACAGGGTTCACCCCTCCACTTT. This encodes CAGRPGQGSPLHF. Full variable domain (missing parts from reference TRBV30 and TRBJ1-6): SQTIHQWPATLVQPVGSPLSLECTVEGTSNPNLYWYRQAAGRGLQLLFYSVGIGQISSEVPQNLSASRPQDRQFILSSKKLLLSDSGFYLCAGRPGQGSPLHFGNGTRLTVT.

A word on this clonotype: A read error may produce the germline difference seen at one junction end. The genes are TRBV24-1 and TRBJ1-5, with 8 bases lining up with TRBD1. Per germline, CDR1 KGHDR and CDR2 SFDVKD. This CDR3 has 18 amino acids. For the CDR3, the DNA is TGTGCCAGCAGTCGAAGGACAGGGAAGAGTTATAGCAATCAGCCCCAGCATTTT. Its translation is CASSRRTGKSYSNQPQHF.

This clonotype appeared a few times. The rearrangement uses TRBV6-2 or TRBV6-3 and TRBJ2-5; D is unresolved. This CDR3 is built from 12 residues. The V end was cut by 2 bases, the J end by 4 bases, with 5 bases between. Germline CDR1 and CDR2: MNHEY and SVGEGT. Here the CDR3 DNA reads TGTGCCAGCAGTTACCAGGCAGAGACCCAGTACTTC. It codes for CASSYQAETQYF.

This rearrangement joins TRBV9 to TRBJ2-7; TRBD2 matches at 8 bases. Germline V gene lookup returns CDR1 SGDLS and CDR2 YYNGEE. CDR3 length: 16 residues. With 4 bases clipped from V and 0 bases from J, the junction kept 9 bases outside the gene matches. CDR3 loop: CASSQVASGSSYEQYF. The CDR3 DNA reads as TGTGCCAGCAGCCAAGTAGCCAGCGGGAGCTCCTACGAGCAGTACTTC. Complete variable domain (other parts from reference TRBV9 and TRBJ2-7): DSGVTQTPKHLITATGQRVTLRCSPRSGDLSVYWYQQSLDQGLQFLIQYYNGEERAKGNILERFSAQQFPDLHSELNLSSLELGDSALYFCASSQVASGSSYEQYFGPGTRLTVT.

This clonotype came up many times. The chain has TRBV9 and TRBJ2-2; TRBD2 agrees at 8 bases. Looked up from germline, CDR1 is SGDLS and CDR2 is YYNGEE. The J segment lost 5 bases and the V segment lost 3 bases, leaving 3 bases of the junction unmatched. There are 14 residues in the CDR3. The CDR3 nucleotides are TGTGCCAGCAGCGCTAGCGGGCAGACCGGGGAGCTGTTTTTT. Amino acids: CASSASGQTGELFF.

The chain recombines TRBV6-6 with TRBJ1-1; weak D call: TRBD1 (5 bases). The germline V gene has CDR1 MNHNY and CDR2 SVGAGI (reference sequence). The germline V and J ends were trimmed by 3 bases and 5 bases, with 10 bases remaining between them. This CDR3 is built from 13 residues. In DNA form, the CDR3 reads TGTGCCAGCAGTTATCTTTCAGGGACTGAAGCTTTCTTT. The encoded protein is CASSYLSGTEAFF.

For this clonotype: This CDR3 is missing its conserved last phenylalanine or tryptophan, likely due to a read error. The V gene is TRBV6-5, the J gene TRBJ2-5; D is undetermined. The CDR3 totals 13 residues. The germline gives CDR1 MNHEY, CDR2 SVGAGI. Trimming removed 0 bases from V and 5 bases from J, with 7 bases in between. The CDR3 loop reads CASSYSVGETQYL. The CDR3, as DNA: TGTGCCAGCAGTTACTCAGTGGGGGAGACCCAGTACCTC.

The gene calls are TRBV7-9 and TRBJ2-3; tentatively, D is TRBD2 (6 bases). CDR3 length equals 15 residues. V lost 3 bases, J lost 0 bases, and 10 bases lay in between. Germline V gene lookup returns CDR1 SEHNR and CDR2 FQNEAQ (reference sequence). The CDR3 sequence is CASSFGAGSTDTQYF. CDR3 DNA: TGTGCCAGCAGCTTCGGGGCGGGAAGCACAGATACGCAGTATTTT.

This clonotype was seen at least ten times. The chain has TRBV7-9 and TRBJ2-7; D may be TRBD1 (5 bases). This CDR3 contains 13 residues. Germline assignment: CDR1 SEHNR and CDR2 FQNEAQ (reference sequence). Trimming took off 2 bases at V and 3 bases at J, with 8 bases between the two ends. CDR3 protein: CASSLRGSYEQYF. CDR3 sequence (DNA): TGTGCCAGCAGCTTAAGGGGCAGCTACGAGCAGTACTTC.

V usage is TRBV28 and J usage is TRBJ1-2; 11 bases map to TRBD1. This CDR3 contains 15 residues. The V and J ends lost 5 bases and 8 bases, in that order; junction bases with no gene match: 10. Germline values: CDR1 MDHEN, CDR2 SYDVKM. CDR3 bases: TGTGCCAGCAGTATTGGGACAGGGGGTGCCTGGGGCTACACCTTC. As protein: CASSIGTGGAWGYTF.